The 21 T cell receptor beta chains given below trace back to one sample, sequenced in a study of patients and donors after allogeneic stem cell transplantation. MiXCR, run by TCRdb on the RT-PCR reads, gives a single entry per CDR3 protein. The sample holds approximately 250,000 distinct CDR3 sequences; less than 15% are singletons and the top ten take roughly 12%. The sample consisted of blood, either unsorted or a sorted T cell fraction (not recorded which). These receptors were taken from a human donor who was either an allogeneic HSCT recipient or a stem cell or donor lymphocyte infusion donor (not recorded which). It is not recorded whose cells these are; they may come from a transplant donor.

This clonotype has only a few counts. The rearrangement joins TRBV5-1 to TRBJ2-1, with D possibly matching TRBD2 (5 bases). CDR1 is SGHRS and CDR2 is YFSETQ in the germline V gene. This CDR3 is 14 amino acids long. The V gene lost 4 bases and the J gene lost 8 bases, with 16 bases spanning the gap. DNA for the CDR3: TGCGCCAGCAGCCCTCCGAGGGCTTTCGATGAGCAGTTCTTC. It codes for CASSPPRAFDEQFF.

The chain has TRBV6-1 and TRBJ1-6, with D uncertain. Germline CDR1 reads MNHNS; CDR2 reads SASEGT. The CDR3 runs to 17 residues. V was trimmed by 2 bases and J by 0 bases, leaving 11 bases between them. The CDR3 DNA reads TGTGCCAGCAGTGAAAGTGCGGGGAGCTCCTATAATTCACCCCTCCACTTT. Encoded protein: CASSESAGSSYNSPLHF.

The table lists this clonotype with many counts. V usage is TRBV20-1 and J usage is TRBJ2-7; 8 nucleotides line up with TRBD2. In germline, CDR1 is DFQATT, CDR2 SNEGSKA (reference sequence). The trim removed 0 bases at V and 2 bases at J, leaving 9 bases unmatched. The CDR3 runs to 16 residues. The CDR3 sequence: CSAREVWRGATYEQYF. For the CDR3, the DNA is TGCAGTGCTAGAGAGGTCTGGCGGGGGGCAACCTACGAGCAGTACTTC.

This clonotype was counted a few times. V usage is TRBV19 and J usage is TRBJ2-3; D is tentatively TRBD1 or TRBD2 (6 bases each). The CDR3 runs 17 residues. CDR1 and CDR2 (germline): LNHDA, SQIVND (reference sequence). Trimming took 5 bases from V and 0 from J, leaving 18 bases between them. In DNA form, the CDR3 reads TGTGCCAGTAGTTTGACGGGGGCAGGGAGGAGCACAGATACGCAGTATTTT. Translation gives CASSLTGAGRSTDTQYF.

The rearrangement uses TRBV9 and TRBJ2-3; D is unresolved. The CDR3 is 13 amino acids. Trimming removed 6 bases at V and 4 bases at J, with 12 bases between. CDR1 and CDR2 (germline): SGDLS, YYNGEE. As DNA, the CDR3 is TGTGCCAGCACGGTCCCTGGGGCAGATACGCAGTATTTT. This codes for CASTVPGADTQYF.

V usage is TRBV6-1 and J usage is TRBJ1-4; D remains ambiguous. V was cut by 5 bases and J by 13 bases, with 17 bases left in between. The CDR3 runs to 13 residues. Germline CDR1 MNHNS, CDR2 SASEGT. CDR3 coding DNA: TGTGCCAGCAGTCCCCGCGGAGGGTACGGACTGTTTTTT. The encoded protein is CASSPRGGYGLFF.

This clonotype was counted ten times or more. The CDR3 region has the DNA TGCGCCAGCAGCTTGAGACTAGCGGGAGCCGGGGAGCTGTTTTTT. Residues: CASSLRLAGAGELFF. The rearrangement uses TRBV5-1 and TRBJ2-2, with TRBD2 identical over 12 bases. V trimming: 1 base; J trimming: 6 bases; junction bases outside the gene matches: 1. This CDR3 is 15 amino acids long. The germline V gene encodes CDR1 SGHRS and CDR2 YFSETQ.

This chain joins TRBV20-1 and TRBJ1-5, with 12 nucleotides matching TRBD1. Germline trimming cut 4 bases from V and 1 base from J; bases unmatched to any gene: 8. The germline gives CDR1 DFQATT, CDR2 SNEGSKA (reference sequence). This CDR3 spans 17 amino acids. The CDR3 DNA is TGCAGTGCTAACACCGGGACAGGGGGCCAGAGCAATCAGCCCCAGCATTTT. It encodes CSANTGTGGQSNQPQHF.

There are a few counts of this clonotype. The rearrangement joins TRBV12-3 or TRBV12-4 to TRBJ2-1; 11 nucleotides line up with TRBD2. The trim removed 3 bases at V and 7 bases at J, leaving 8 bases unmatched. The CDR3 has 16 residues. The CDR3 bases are TGTGCCAGCAGTTTCCGGACTAGCGGGCGATCGAATGAGCAGTTCTTC. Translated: CASSFRTSGRSNEQFF.

The CDR3 reads CASGLVGPRLEREKLFF. The CDR3 region has the DNA TGTGCTAGTGGTTTGGTCGGTCCGCGGCTTGAGAGGGAAAAACTGTTTTTT. The chain carries TRBV12-5 and TRBJ1-4; D gene ambiguous. V lost 0 bases and J lost 8, with 19 bases in between. The CDR3 loop spans 17 amino acids. Germline V gene lookup returns CDR1 LGHNT and CDR2 FRNRAP.

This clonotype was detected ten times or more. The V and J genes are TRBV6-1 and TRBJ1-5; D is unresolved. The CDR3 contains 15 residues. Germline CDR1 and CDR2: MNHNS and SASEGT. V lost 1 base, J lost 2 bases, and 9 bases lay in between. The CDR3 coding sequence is TGTGCCAGCAGTGAAGGAGAGGAAGGCAATCAGCCCCAGCATTTT. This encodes CASSEGEEGNQPQHF.

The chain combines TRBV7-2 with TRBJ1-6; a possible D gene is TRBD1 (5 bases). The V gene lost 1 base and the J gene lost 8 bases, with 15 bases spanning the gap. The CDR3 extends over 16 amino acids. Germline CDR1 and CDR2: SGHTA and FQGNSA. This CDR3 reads CASSLVGLGVDSPLHF. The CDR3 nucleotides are TGTGCCAGCAGCTTAGTGGGGTTAGGGGTGGATTCACCCCTCCACTTT.

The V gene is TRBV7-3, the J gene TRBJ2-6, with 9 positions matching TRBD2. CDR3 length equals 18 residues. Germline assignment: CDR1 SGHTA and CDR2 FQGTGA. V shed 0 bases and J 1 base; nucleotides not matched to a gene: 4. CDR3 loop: CASSLTRGRGSGANVLTF. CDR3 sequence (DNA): TGTGCCAGCAGCTTAACGCGCGGGAGGGGGTCTGGGGCCAACGTCCTGACTTTC.

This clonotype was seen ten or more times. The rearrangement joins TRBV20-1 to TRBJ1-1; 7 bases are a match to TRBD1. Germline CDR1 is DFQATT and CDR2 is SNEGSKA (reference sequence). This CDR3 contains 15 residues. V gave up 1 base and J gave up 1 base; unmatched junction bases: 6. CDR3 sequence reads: CSARGGGWGNTEAFF. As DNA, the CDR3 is TGCAGTGCTAGAGGAGGGGGCTGGGGGAACACTGAAGCTTTCTTT.

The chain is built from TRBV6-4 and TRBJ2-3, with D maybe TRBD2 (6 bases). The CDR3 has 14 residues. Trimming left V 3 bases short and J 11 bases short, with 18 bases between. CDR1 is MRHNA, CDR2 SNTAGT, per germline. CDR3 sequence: CASSELPGLRKQYF. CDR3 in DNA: TGTGCCAGCAGTGAACTGCCCGGACTAAGAAAGCAGTATTTT.

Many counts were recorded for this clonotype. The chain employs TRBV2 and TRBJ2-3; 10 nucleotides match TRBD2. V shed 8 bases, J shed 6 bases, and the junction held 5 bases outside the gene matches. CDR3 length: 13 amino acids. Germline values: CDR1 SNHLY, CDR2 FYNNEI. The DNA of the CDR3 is TGTGCCAGCGGCCTAGCGGGGGCGGATACGCAGTATTTT. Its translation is CASGLAGADTQYF.

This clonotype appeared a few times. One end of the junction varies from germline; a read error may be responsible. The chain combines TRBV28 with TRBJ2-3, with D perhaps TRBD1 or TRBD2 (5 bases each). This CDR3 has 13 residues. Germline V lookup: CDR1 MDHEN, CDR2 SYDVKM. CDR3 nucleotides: TGTGCCAGCAGTAAACCTCAGGGAGATGCGCAGTATTTT. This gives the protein CASSKPQGDAQYF.

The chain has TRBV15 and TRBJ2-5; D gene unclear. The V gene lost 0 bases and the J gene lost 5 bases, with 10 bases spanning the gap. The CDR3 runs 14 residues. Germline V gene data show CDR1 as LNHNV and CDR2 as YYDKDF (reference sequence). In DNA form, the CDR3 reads TGTGCCACCAGCAGAGATTCCCCTTGGGAGACCCAGTACTTC. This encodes CATSRDSPWETQYF.

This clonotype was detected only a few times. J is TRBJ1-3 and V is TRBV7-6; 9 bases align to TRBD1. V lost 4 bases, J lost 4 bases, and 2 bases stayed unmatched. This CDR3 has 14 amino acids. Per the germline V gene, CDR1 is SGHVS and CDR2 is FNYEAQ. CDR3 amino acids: CASSSGTGGNTIYF. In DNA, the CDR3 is TGTGCCAGCAGCTCCGGGACAGGGGGAAACACCATATATTTT.

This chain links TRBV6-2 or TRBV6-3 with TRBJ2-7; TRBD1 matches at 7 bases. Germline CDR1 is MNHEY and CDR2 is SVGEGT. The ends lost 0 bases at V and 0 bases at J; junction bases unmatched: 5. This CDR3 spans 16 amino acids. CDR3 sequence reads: CASSYSSRDSSYEQYF. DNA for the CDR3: TGTGCCAGCAGTTACTCGAGTCGGGACAGCTCCTACGAGCAGTACTTC.

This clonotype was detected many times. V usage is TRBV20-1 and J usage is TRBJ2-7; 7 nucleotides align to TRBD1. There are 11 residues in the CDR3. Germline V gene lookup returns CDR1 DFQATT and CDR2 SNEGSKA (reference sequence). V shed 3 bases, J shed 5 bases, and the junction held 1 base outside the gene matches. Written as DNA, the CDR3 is TGCAGTGCTAGGCAGGGGGACGAGCAGTACTTC. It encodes CSARQGDEQYF.